This T cell receptor (beta chain) was observed in a study of cytomegalovirus exposure and HLA in healthy donors. Study as a whole: Ancestry clustering placed 70% to 85% of roughly 400 genotyped donors in the Caucasian-associated cluster.

Study-wide results and limits: V- and J-gene trimming of TCR beta was linked (in a later analysis) to a missense DCLRE1C variant. According to the study, 160 or so TCR beta chains were cytomegalovirus-associated.

CDR3 length: 14 amino acids. After removal of 6 bases from V and 3 bases from J, the junction contained 2 bases not matched to a gene. Germline CDR1 is MRHNA and CDR2 is SNTAGT. With 60 Vbeta and 13 Jbeta primers, the PCR was carried out. Profiled with immunoSEQ multiplex PCR; TCRdb holds only in-frame clones, not every one. The sample lists about 120,000 clones, around 85% seen once, with over 2% in the top ten. This clone was seen a few times. Its antigen is not known. The receptor's source is a man aged 30-40 years in good health and CMV-seronegative. The chain carries TRBV6-4 and TRBJ2-3; 11 bases are a match to TRBD1. Sequencing input: PBMCs. CDR3 sequence: CASRGQGDTDTQYF. The CDR3 DNA reads as TGTGCCAGCAGGGGACAGGGGGATACAGATACGCAGTATTTT.